The clone carrying this TCR beta chain was found a few times. This specimen belongs to a study of blood T cell repertoires in COVID-19. The overall study: Donors in the United States, Italy and Spain gave samples during acute or convalescent COVID-19. From T cells, B-cell-depleted T cells, or PBMCs came the material, which was cDNA or gDNA.

The germline V gene has CDR1 SGHRS and CDR2 YFSETQ. The V gene lost 0 bases and the J gene lost 9 bases, with 13 bases spanning the gap. This CDR3 has 15 residues. The data were produced by immunoSEQ multiplex PCR, yet TCRdb's version contains in-frame clones alone and is incomplete. The sample carries around 35,000 clones, around nine tenths recorded once. The rearrangement uses TRBV5-1 and TRBJ1-6; D gene ambiguous. Sequenced material: peripheral blood. The receptor was derived from a man aged 55 to 70 with active COVID-19. The CDR3: CASSLGTYSGSPLHF. DNA for the CDR3: TGCGCCAGCAGCTTGGGTACCTATTCGGGTTCACCCCTCCACTTT.